One and the same sample provided the 4 T cell receptor beta chains below, sequenced in a study of T cells expressing NK-cell markers. TCRdb derives one entry per CDR3 protein from the 5' RACE reads, leaving out DNA. This table lists about 260,000 distinct CDR3 sequences. The sequencing sample was made of blood T cells: a sorted CD56 or NKG2C T cell subset, CD4+ or CD8+ T cells, or bulk PBMC T cells (not recorded which). The receptors here all came from a man younger than 35 in good health.

The chain is built from TRBV12-3 or TRBV12-4 and TRBJ1-4; the D call of TRBD1 rests on TCRdb alone, since no DNA is present to check it. CDR3 length: 14 amino acids. CDR3 residues: CASSFGKGGEKLFF.

This chain joins TRBV29-1 and TRBJ1-1; with no DNA, the TCRdb D assignment of TRBD1 cannot be verified. There are 12 residues in the CDR3. In germline, CDR1 is SQVTM, CDR2 ANQGSEA. The CDR3 loop is CSARTANTEAFF. The entire variable domain, with the rest obtained from reference TRBV29-1 and TRBJ1-1, is as follows: SAVISQKPSRDICQRGTSLTIQCQVDSQVTMMFWYRQQPGQSLTLIATANQGSEATYESGFVIDKFPISRPNLTFSTLTVSNMSPEDSSIYLCSARTANTEAFFGQGTRLTVV.

The V gene is TRBV6-5, the J gene TRBJ2-4. Germline V CDR1 and CDR2: MNHEY, SVGAGI. This CDR3 contains 12 residues. CDR3 amino acids: CASSDRRNIQYF.

The J gene is TRBJ2-1, the V gene TRBV7-9; TCRdb's D gene call, TRBD2, goes unchecked for lack of DNA. The CDR3 covers 13 residues. From germline, CDR1 is SEHNR and CDR2 FQNEAQ (reference sequence). The CDR3 sequence: CASSLVAYNEQFF.